One sample yielded the 25 T cell receptor beta chains listed below, sequenced in a study of beta chain features in type 1 diabetes. Since all of the isolated RNA was reverse transcribed, expressed TCRB transcripts were what got sequenced. Profiled with immunoSEQ multiplex PCR; TCRdb holds only in-frame clones, not every one. The data show some 250,000 clones, approximately 15% seen once. Their recognized antigens are unknown. Findings and limits, study-wide: Shorter TCRB CDR3s, moderately but significantly so, were found in Type 1 diabetes patients in all four CD4+ subsets.

Material for sequencing was naive CD4+ T cells from blood. The origin of the receptors is a man aged 25-40 years with type 1 diabetes.

The sample holds a few counts of this clone. The CDR3 loop is CASSQSNSAGISGYTF. In nucleotides, the CDR3 is TGCGCCAGCAGCCAATCGAACTCCGCAGGGATCTCTGGCTACACCTTC. This rearrangement joins TRBV4-1 to TRBJ1-2; possible D gene TRBD1, 5 bases. Between the trimmed V and J ends, which lost 2 bases and 7 bases, there was a span of 20 bases. The CDR3 is 16 residues long. Germline-derived CDR1 and CDR2 are MGHRA and YSYEKL.

This clone showed up just once. The rearrangement uses TRBV5-4 and TRBJ2-5, with 7 bases matching TRBD2. CDR3 length equals 17 residues. CDR1 is SGHNT, CDR2 YYREEE, per germline (reference sequence). V lost 0 bases, J lost 2 bases, and 10 bases stayed unmatched. CDR3 sequence reads: CASSLAWGAGLQETQYF. CDR3 nucleotides: TGTGCCAGCAGCTTGGCCTGGGGAGCGGGGCTGCAAGAGACCCAGTACTTC.

The chain employs TRBV27 and TRBJ2-7; TRBD2 agrees at 8 bases. Germline V CDR1 and CDR2: MNHEY, SMNVEV (reference sequence). The CDR3 consists of 14 residues. V lost 6 bases to trimming and J lost 1 base; unmatched junction nucleotides: 5. This CDR3 reads CASSAGGLSYEQYF. The CDR3 nucleotides read TGTGCCAGCAGCGCGGGGGGCTTGTCCTACGAGCAGTACTTC.

This clone has a handful of counts. V gene TRBV4-1 combines with J gene TRBJ1-2; no firm D call. CDR1 MGHRA and CDR2 YSYEKL come from the germline V gene. The V end lost 1 base, the J end lost 4 bases, and 10 bases lay between the germline ends. The CDR3 runs to 14 residues. The CDR3 is CASSQVTDRYGYTF. The DNA for the CDR3 is TGCGCCAGCAGCCAAGTAACAGACCGCTATGGCTACACCTTC.

This clone was recorded a few times. The chain joins TRBV2 to TRBJ2-7; 11 bases line up with TRBD2. Germline values: CDR1 SNHLY, CDR2 FYNNEI. This CDR3 has 13 amino acids. Trimming cost V 6 bases and J 5 bases; bases outside gene matches: 3. In DNA form, the CDR3 reads TGTGCCAGCAGACCTAGCGGGGGGAACGAGCAGTACTTC. Amino acids: CASRPSGGNEQYF.

The chain combines TRBV18 with TRBJ1-6, with D perhaps matching TRBD1 (5 bases). V lost 5 bases and J 3 bases, leaving 8 bases between the germline ends. CDR1 is KGHSH and CDR2 is LQKENI in the germline V gene. This CDR3 is built from 14 residues. CDR3 residues: CASSVRGYNSPLHF. The DNA of the CDR3 is TGTGCCAGCTCAGTTAGGGGCTATAATTCACCCCTCCACTTT.

This clone was picked up a small number of times. The chain carries TRBV27 and TRBJ2-1; 8 nucleotides agree with TRBD1. There are 15 residues in the CDR3. Germline-derived CDR1 and CDR2 are MNHEY and SMNVEV (reference sequence). Unmatched junction bases numbered 6, after V lost 1 base and J lost 7 bases. CDR3 amino acids: CASSLWTGTENEQFF. The CDR3 DNA reads TGTGCCAGCAGTTTATGGACAGGGACTGAAAATGAGCAGTTCTTC.

There are a few counts of this clone. Other DNA sequences in this sample translate to the same CDR3. This rearrangement joins TRBV30 to TRBJ1-1; no clear D. V was trimmed by 0 bases and J by 5 bases, leaving 10 bases between them. The CDR3 has 13 residues. Germline-derived CDR1 and CDR2 are GTSNPN and SVGIG (reference sequence). The DNA of the CDR3 is TGTGCCTGGAGTGTACGTCGGGGAACTGAAGCTTTCTTT. Protein sequence: CAWSVRRGTEAFF.

The chain carries TRBV19 and TRBJ1-1; D not resolved. From germline, CDR1 is LNHDA and CDR2 SQIVND (reference sequence). The CDR3 totals 12 residues. V lost 3 bases, J lost 7 bases, and 9 bases lay in between. The CDR3 DNA reads as TGTGCCAGTAGTATCATGGGCCATGAAGCTTTCTTT. Amino acid sequence: CASSIMGHEAFF.

This clone occurred once. V gene TRBV5-1 combines with J gene TRBJ1-2; D unclear. This CDR3 contains 14 residues. Trimming took 0 bases from V and 7 from J, leaving 13 bases between them. The germline gives CDR1 SGHRS, CDR2 YFSETQ. Here the CDR3 reads CASSLGSGDTGYTF. The CDR3 bases are TGCGCCAGCAGCTTGGGGTCCGGGGATACTGGCTACACCTTC. The variable domain in full, completed from reference TRBV5-1 and TRBJ1-2, reads KAGVTQTPRYLIKTRGQQVTLSCSPISGHRSVSWYQQTPGQGLQFLFEYFSETQRNKGNFPGRFSGRQFSNSRSEMNVSTLELGDSALYLCASSLGSGDTGYTFGSGTRLTVV.

The chain has TRBV19 and TRBJ2-1; 12 positions agree with TRBD2. Germline V gene data show CDR1 as LNHDA and CDR2 as SQIVND (reference sequence). The trim removed 7 bases at V and 8 bases at J, leaving 15 bases unmatched. The CDR3 length is 17 residues. The CDR3 DNA follows: TGTGCCAGTACCGTAGGACTAGCGGGACTCTCCCGCTATGAGCAGTTCTTC. Translation gives CASTVGLAGLSRYEQFF.

This clone was counted a few times. The chain links TRBV28 to TRBJ2-1; D is unresolved. Germline CDR1 is MDHEN and CDR2 is SYDVKM. The CDR3 spans 13 residues. Trimming stripped 6 bases from V and 6 bases from J, with 12 bases between. The CDR3 protein is CASSMVDTNEQFF. DNA for the CDR3: TGTGCCAGCAGCATGGTCGACACCAATGAGCAGTTCTTC.

The chain is built from TRBV6-6 and TRBJ1-2; tentative D call: TRBD1 (5 bases). Germline CDR1 MNHNY, CDR2 SVGAGI (reference sequence). V was clipped by 6 bases and J by 3 bases, with 11 bases between them. The CDR3 consists of 13 residues. The CDR3 is CASSAGGDYGYTF. The DNA of the CDR3 is TGTGCCAGCAGCGCCGGGGGAGACTATGGCTACACCTTC.

This CDR3 reads CASSPPRETGGDTQYF. CDR3 coding DNA: TGTGCCAGCTCACCACCTCGAGAGACAGGAGGAGATACGCAGTATTTT. This chain links TRBV18 with TRBJ2-3; D might be TRBD1 (6 bases). The germline V and J ends were trimmed by 0 bases and 5 bases, with 15 bases remaining between them. Germline assignment: CDR1 KGHSH and CDR2 LQKENI. This CDR3 comprises 16 residues.

This clone was observed a few times. The chain couples TRBV7-9 to TRBJ1-5; D uncertain. The V and J ends lost 5 bases and 0 bases respectively, with 5 bases between them. This CDR3 contains 13 residues. The germline gives CDR1 SEHNR, CDR2 FQNEAQ (reference sequence). CDR3 coding DNA: TGTGCCAGCAGCCACTATAGCAATCAGCCCCAGCATTTT. Its translation is CASSHYSNQPQHF.

The table lists this clone with a few counts. The chain combines TRBV6-4 with TRBJ2-1, with a weak D call TRBD2 (6 bases). V was cut by 6 bases and J by 6 bases, with 9 bases left in between. CDR3 length: 12 amino acids. Germline CDR1 reads MRHNA; CDR2 reads SNTAGT. The CDR3 DNA follows: TGTGCCAGCAGCCCCGGGGGCAATGAGCAGTTCTTC. This sequence encodes CASSPGGNEQFF.

This clone appeared a few times. The gene calls are TRBV5-4 and TRBJ2-2; D not certain. Germline V gives CDR1 SGHNT, CDR2 YYREEE (reference sequence). The CDR3 runs 13 residues. Trimming took off 1 base at V and 2 bases at J, with 3 bases between the two ends. For the CDR3, the DNA is TGTGCCAGCAGCTTGCTCAACACCGGGGAGCTGTTTTTT. Translated, it gives CASSLLNTGELFF.

The chain has TRBV30 and TRBJ2-7; 7 bases agree with TRBD1. The CDR3 is 11 amino acids. The V gene's germline CDR1 is GTSNPN and CDR2 SVGIG (reference sequence). The V and J ends lost 5 bases and 2 bases, in that order; junction bases with no gene match: 0. CDR3 nucleotides: TGTGCCTGGGGGACAGCCTACGAGCAGTACTTC. The encoded protein is CAWGTAYEQYF.

This clone was counted between two and nine times. The gene calls are TRBV4-2 and TRBJ2-7, with TRBD2 matching over 10 bases. The CDR3 totals 16 residues. CDR1 is LGHNA and CDR2 is YNFKEQ in the germline V gene. V was clipped by 0 bases and J by 4 bases; unmatched bases: 6. The CDR3 loop is CASSQERLAGGYEQYF. In DNA form, the CDR3 reads TGTGCCAGCAGCCAAGAAAGATTAGCGGGGGGTTACGAGCAGTACTTC.

The chain uses TRBV27 and TRBJ2-1, with TRBD2 matching over 16 bases. This CDR3 is built from 18 residues. J was trimmed by 5 bases and V by 5 bases; bases with no gene match: 9. CDR1 is MNHEY, CDR2 SMNVEV, per germline (reference sequence). CDR3 region: CASSGTSGRARIHNEQFF. CDR3 coding DNA: TGTGCCAGCAGTGGGACTAGCGGGAGGGCCCGAATCCACAATGAGCAGTTCTTC.

This clone appeared a few times. The chain has TRBV4-2 and TRBJ2-1; the match to TRBD2 covers 13 bases. V shed 0 bases and J 8 bases; nucleotides not matched to a gene: 13. Germline V gene sequence: CDR1 LGHNA, CDR2 YNFKEQ. The CDR3 length is 19 residues. The CDR3 DNA reads TGTGCCAGCAGCCAAGAGTCTCGGACTAGCGGGAGTAGGGTCGATGAGCAGTTCTTC. Protein: CASSQESRTSGSRVDEQFF.

This clone was seen a few times. The CDR3 sequence: CSALRPSYEQYF. For the CDR3, the DNA is TGCAGCGCTCTCCGGCCTAGCTACGAGCAGTACTTC. This chain uses TRBV29-1 with TRBJ2-5; D gene unclear. The J call is uncertain, as TRBJ2-7 better fits the DNA end. The CDR3 covers 12 residues. Germline V gene lookup returns CDR1 SQVTM and CDR2 ANQGSEA.

This clone was counted a single time. This chain uses TRBV14 with TRBJ1-1; D may be TRBD1 (6 bases). The CDR3 totals 13 residues. Trimming removed 4 bases at V and 1 base at J, with 7 bases between. Per germline, CDR1 SGHDN and CDR2 FVKESK. This chain's CDR3 is CASSRRGNTEAFF. CDR3 bases: TGTGCCAGCAGCCGCAGGGGGAACACTGAAGCTTTCTTT.

The chain carries TRBV7-2 and TRBJ2-1; 8 bases are shared with TRBD2. J lost 6 bases, V lost 4 bases, and 14 bases had no gene match. This CDR3 contains 17 residues. The germline V gene has CDR1 SGHTA and CDR2 FQGNSA. The CDR3 region has the DNA TGTGCCAGCAGCTCCCTGGGTAGCGGGAACTTTCCCAATGAGCAGTTCTTC. It specifies CASSSLGSGNFPNEQFF.

The V call is TRBV6-1, the J call TRBJ2-5, with TRBD2 identical over 12 bases. The CDR3 is made up of 15 amino acids. CDR1 and CDR2 from the germline V gene are MNHNS and SASEGT. Losses at the gene ends were 3 bases for V and 4 bases for J; bases not matched to a gene: 3. CDR3 loop: CASSETSGRPETQYF. The CDR3 DNA reads TGTGCCAGCAGTGAGACTAGCGGGAGACCAGAGACCCAGTACTTC.